This T cell receptor (beta chain) comes out of a study of sequential checkpoint blockade in melanoma. In the study overall: Maintenance nivolumab came after either treatment sequence. DNA from about a hundred pretreatment tumor samples underwent TCRβ immunosequencing. About two dozen patients had matched tumor biopsies before treatment and at week 13 after nivolumab or ipilimumab alone.

Profiling relied on immunoSEQ multiplex PCR, and the TCRdb table lists in-frame clones only, not all of them. This sample yields 6,000 or so clones, of which about 19% are seen a single time; roughly 15% belongs to the top ten. The CDR3 length is 13 residues. From germline, CDR1 is LNHDA and CDR2 SQIVND (reference sequence). This clone appeared a few times. An end of the junction differs from the germline gene, which may be a read error. Treatment noted: randomized to nivolumab then ipilimumab (arm A) or the reverse (arm B). Material: tumor tissue (inferred from file names), obtained from a patient given nivolumab and ipilimumab in sequence. The chain is built from TRBV19 and TRBJ1-1; D gene uncertain. This receptor was taken from a human donor with melanoma. The CDR3 DNA follows: TGTGCCAGTAGGCAATGGGAGGGTACTGGAGCTTTCTTT. This translates into CASRQWEGTGAFF.